This T cell receptor (beta chain) was profiled in a study of response to subunit inactivated influenza vaccine. General observations from the study: Authors suggested few new T cells are recruited by each seasonal influenza vaccination.

This clonotype turned up a few times. The target antigen is unknown. The V gene lost 0 bases and the J gene lost 10 bases, with 7 bases spanning the gap. Germline values: CDR1 LGHDT, CDR2 YNNKEL (reference sequence). This CDR3 has 13 amino acids. TCRdb processed the RT-PCR reads anew with MiXCR; each CDR3 protein has one entry. Of roughly 760,000 distinct CDR3 sequences in the sample, 20% to 25% are singletons; the top ten hold roughly 10%. The source is a man aged 45-60 years who received an inactivated influenza vaccine. Here the sequenced sample was PBMCs from blood, taken more than 4 days after vaccination. The V call is TRBV3-1, the J call TRBJ1-6; no clear D gene. In DNA, the CDR3 is TGTGCCAGCAGCCAAGAAAGTGGATCACCCCTCCACTTT. Residues: CASSQESGSPLHF. Variable domain in full (rest from reference TRBV3-1 and TRBJ1-6): DTAVSQTPKYLVTQMGNDKSIKCEQNLGHDTMYWYKQDSKKFLKIMFSYNNKELIINETVPNRFSPKSPDKAHLNLHINSLELGDSAVYFCASSQESGSPLHFGNGTRLTVT.